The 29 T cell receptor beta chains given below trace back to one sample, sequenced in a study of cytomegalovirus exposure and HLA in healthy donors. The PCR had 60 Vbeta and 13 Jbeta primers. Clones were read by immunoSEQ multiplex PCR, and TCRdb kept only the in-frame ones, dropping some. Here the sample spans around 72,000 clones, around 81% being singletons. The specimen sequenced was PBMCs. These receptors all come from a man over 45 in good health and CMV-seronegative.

The CDR3 reads CASSPRQATNTEAFF. DNA of the CDR3: TGTGCCAGCAGCCCAAGACAGGCCACGAACACTGAAGCTTTCTTT. The rearrangement uses TRBV6-1 and TRBJ1-1; TRBD1 might be the D (6 bases). Germline CDR1 reads MNHNS; CDR2 reads SASEGT. V lost 6 bases, J lost 1 base, and 15 bases lay in between. CDR3 length: 15 residues.

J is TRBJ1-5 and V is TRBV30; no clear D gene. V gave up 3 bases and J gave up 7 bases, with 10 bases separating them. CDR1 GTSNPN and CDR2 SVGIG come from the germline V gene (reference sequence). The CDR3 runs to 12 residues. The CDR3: CAWSSIAQPQHF. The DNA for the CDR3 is TGTGCCTGGAGCTCGATAGCCCAGCCCCAGCATTTT.

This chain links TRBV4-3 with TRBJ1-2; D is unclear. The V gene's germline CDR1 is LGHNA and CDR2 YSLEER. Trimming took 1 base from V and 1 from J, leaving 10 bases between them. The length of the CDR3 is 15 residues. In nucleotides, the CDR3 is TGCGCCAGCAGCCAAGTTTGGACTGATAACTATGGCTACACCTTC. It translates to CASSQVWTDNYGYTF.

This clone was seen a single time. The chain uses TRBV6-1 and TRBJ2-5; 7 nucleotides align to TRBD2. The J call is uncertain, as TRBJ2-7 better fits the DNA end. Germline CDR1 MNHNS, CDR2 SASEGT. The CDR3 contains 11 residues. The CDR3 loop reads CAGGDLYEQYF. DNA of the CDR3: TGTGCCGGGGGGGATCTCTACGAGCAGTACTTC.

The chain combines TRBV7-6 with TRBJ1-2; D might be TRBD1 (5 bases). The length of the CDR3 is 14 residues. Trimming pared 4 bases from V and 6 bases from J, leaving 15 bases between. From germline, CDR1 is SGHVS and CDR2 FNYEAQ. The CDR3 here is CASSSQPGYDGYTF. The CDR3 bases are TGTGCCAGCAGCTCGCAGCCAGGGTATGATGGCTACACCTTC. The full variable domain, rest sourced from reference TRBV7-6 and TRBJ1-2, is GAGVSQSPRYKVTKRGQDVALRCDPISGHVSLYWYRQALGQGPEFLTYFNYEAQQDKSGLPNDRFSAERPEGSISTLTIQRTEQRDSAMYRCASSSQPGYDGYTFGSGTRLTVV.

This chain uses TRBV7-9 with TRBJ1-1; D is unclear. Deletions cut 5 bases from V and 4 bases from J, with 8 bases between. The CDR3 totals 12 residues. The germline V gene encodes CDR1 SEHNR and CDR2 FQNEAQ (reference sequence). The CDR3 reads CASSIAGTEAFF. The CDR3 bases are TGTGCCAGCAGCATCGCAGGCACTGAAGCTTTCTTT. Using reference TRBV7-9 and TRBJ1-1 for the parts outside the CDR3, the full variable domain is DTGVSQNPRHKITKRGQNVTFRCDPISEHNRLYWYRQTLGQGPEFLTYFQNEAQLEKSRLLSDRFSAERPKGSFSTLEIQRTEQGDSAMYLCASSIAGTEAFFGQGTRLTVV.

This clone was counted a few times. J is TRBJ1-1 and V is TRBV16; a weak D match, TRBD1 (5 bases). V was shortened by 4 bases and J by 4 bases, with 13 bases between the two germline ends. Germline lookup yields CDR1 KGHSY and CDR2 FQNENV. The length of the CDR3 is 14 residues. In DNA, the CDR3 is TGTGCCAGCAGCCGATTAATCGACAGCACTGAAGCTTTCTTT. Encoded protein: CASSRLIDSTEAFF.

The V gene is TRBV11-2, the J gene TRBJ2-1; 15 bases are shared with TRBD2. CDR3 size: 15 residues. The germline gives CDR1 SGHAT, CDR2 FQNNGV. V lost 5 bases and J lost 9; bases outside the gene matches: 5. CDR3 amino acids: CASSLGTSGRFEQFF. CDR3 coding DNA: TGTGCCAGCAGCCTAGGGACTAGCGGGAGGTTTGAGCAGTTCTTC. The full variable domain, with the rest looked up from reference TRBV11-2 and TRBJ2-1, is EAGVAQSPRYKIIEKRQSVAFWCNPISGHATLYWYQQILGQGPKLLIQFQNNGVVDDSQLPKDRFSAERLKGVDSTLKIQPAKLEDSAVYLCASSLGTSGRFEQFFGPGTRLTVL.

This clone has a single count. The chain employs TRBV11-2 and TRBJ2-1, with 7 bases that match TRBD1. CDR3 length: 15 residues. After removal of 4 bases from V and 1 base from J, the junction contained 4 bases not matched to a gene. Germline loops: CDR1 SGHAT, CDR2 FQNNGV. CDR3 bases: TGTGCCAGCAGCTCCAACAGGGGTTCCTACAATGAGCAGTTCTTC. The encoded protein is CASSSNRGSYNEQFF.

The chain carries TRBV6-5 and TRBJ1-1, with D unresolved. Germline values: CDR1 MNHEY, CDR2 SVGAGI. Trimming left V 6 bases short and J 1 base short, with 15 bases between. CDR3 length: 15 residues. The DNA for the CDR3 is TGTGCCAGCAGGAGAGAGGGAGCACGGAACACTGAAGCTTTCTTT. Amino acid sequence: CASRREGARNTEAFF.

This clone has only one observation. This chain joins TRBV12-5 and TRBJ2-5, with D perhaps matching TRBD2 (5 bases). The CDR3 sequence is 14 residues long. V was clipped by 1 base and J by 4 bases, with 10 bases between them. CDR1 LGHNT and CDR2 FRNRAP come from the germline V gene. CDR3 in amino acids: CASGLGTAGETQYF. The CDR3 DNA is TGTGCTAGTGGTTTGGGGACCGCGGGAGAGACCCAGTACTTC. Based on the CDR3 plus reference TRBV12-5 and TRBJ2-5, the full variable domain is DARVTQTPRHKVTEMGQEVTMRCQPILGHNTVFWYRQTMMQGLELLAYFRNRAPLDDSGMPKDRFSAEMPDATLATLKIQPSEPRDSAVYFCASGLGTAGETQYFGPGTRLLVL.

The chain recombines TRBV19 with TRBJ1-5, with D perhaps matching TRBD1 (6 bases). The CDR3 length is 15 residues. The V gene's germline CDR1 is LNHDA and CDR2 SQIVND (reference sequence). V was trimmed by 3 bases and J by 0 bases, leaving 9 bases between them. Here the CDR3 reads CASSIGGPSNQPQHF. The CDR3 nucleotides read TGTGCCAGTAGTATCGGGGGGCCTAGCAATCAGCCCCAGCATTTT. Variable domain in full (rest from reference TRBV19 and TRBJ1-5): DGGITQSPKYLFRKEGQNVTLSCEQNLNHDAMYWYRQDPGQGLRLIYYSQIVNDFQKGDIAEGYSVSREKKESFPLTVTSAQKNPTAFYLCASSIGGPSNQPQHFGDGTRLSIL.

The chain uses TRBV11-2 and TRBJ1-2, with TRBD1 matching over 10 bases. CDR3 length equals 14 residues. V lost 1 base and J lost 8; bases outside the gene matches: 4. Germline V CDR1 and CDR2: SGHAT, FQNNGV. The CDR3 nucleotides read TGTGCCAGCAGCTTAGTTGGGACAGGGGCCGGCTACACCTTC. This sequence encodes CASSLVGTGAGYTF.

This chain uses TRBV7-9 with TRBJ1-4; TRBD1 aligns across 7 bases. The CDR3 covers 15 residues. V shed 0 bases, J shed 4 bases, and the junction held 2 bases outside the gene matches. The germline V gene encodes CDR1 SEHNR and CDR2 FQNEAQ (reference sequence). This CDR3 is CASSLAQGGNEKLFF. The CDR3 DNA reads TGTGCCAGCAGCTTAGCGCAGGGGGGTAATGAAAAACTGTTTTTT.

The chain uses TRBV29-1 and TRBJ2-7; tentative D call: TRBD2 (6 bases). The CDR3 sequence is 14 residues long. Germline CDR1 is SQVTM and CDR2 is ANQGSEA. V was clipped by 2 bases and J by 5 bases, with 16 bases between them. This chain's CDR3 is CSVEKAGKTHEQYF. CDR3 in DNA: TGCAGCGTTGAAAAGGCGGGGAAAACCCACGAGCAGTACTTC.

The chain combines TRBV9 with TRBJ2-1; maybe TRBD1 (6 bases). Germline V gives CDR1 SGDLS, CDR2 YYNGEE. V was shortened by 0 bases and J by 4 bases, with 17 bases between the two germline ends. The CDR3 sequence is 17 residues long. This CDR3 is CASSVVTGNSIYNEQFF. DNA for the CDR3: TGTGCCAGCAGCGTAGTGACAGGAAACTCGATATACAATGAGCAGTTCTTC.

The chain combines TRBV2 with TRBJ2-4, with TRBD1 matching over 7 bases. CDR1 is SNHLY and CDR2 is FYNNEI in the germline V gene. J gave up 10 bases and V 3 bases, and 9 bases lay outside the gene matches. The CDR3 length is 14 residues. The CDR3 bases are TGTGCCAGCAGTGACGAGACAGGGTTTGGGATTCAGTACTTC. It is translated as CASSDETGFGIQYF. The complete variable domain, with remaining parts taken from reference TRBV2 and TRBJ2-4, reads EPEVTQTPSHQVTQMGQEVILRCVPISNHLYFYWYRQILGQKVEFLVSFYNNEISEKSEIFDDQFSVERPDGSNFTLKIRSTKLEDSAMYFCASSDETGFGIQYFGAGTRLSVL.

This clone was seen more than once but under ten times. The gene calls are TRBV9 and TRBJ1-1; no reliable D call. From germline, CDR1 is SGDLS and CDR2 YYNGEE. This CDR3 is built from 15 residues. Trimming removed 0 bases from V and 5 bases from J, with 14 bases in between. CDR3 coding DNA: TGTGCCAGCAGCGTAGAACGGGGAGGTAAGACTGAAGCTTTCTTT. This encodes CASSVERGGKTEAFF.

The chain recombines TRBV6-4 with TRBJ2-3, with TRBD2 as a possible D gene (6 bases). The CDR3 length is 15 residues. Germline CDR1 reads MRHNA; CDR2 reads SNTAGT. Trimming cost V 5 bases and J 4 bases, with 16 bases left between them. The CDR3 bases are TGTGCCAGCAGTATAACGGGGGTTAGGGCAGATACGCAGTATTTT. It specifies CASSITGVRADTQYF.

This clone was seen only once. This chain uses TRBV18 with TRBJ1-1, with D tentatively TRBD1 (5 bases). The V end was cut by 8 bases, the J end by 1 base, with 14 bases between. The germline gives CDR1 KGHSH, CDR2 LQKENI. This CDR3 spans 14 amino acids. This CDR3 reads CASRSATANTEAFF. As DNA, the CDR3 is TGTGCCAGCCGATCGGCGACAGCGAACACTGAAGCTTTCTTT.

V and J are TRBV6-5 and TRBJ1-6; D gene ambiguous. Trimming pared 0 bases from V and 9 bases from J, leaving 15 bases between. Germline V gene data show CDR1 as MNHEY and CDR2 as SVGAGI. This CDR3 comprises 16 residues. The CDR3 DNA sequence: TGTGCCAGCAGTTACTCGAGATTTCAGGATCGTTCACCCCTCCACTTT. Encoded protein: CASSYSRFQDRSPLHF.

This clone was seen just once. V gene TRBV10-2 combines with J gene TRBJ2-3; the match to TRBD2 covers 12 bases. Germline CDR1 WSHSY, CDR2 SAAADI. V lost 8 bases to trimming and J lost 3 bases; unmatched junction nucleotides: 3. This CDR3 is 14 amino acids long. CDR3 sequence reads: CASSTSGGTDTQYF. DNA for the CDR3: TGCGCCAGCTCGACTAGCGGGGGTACAGATACGCAGTATTTT.

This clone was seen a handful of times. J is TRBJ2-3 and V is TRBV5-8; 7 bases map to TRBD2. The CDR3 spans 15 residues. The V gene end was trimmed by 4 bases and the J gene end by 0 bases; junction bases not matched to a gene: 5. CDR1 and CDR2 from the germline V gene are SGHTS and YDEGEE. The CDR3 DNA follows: TGTGCCAGCAGCCGACTAGCAGCTAGCACAGATACGCAGTATTTT. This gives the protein CASSRLAASTDTQYF.

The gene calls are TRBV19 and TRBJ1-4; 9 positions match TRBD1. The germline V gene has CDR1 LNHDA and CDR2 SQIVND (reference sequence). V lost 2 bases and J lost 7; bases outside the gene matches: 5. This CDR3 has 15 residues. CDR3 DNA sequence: TGTGCCAGTAGTATAAGGGACAGGGCCGGTGAAAAACTGTTTTTT. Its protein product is CASSIRDRAGEKLFF.

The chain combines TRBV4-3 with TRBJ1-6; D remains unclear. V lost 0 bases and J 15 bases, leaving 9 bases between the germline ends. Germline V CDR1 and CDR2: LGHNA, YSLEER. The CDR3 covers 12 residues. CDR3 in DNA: TGCGCCAGCAGCCAAGACCGGCGGGACCTCCACTTT. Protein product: CASSQDRRDLHF.

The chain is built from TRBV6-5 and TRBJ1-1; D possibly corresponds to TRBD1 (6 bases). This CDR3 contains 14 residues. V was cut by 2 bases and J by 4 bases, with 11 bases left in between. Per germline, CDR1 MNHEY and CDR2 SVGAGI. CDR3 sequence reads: CASSYKGGITEAFF. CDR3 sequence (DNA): TGTGCCAGCAGTTACAAGGGGGGGATCACTGAAGCTTTCTTT.

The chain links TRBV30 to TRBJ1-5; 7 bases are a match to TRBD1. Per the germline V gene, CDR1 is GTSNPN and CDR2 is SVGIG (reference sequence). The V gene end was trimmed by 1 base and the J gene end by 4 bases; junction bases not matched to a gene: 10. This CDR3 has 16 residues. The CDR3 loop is CAWSAMGQTRNQPQHF. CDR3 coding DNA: TGTGCCTGGAGTGCGATGGGACAGACGAGAAATCAGCCCCAGCATTTT. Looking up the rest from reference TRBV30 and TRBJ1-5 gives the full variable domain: SQTIHQWPATLVQPVGSPLSLECTVEGTSNPNLYWYRQAAGRGLQLLFYSVGIGQISSEVPQNLSASRPQDRQFILSSKKLLLSDSGFYLCAWSAMGQTRNQPQHFGDGTRLSIL.

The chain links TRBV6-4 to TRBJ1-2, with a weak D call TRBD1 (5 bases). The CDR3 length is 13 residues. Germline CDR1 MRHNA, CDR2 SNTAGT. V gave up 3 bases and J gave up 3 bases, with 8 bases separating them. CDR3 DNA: TGTGCCAGCAGTGAAAGGGGCGACTATGGCTACACCTTC. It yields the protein CASSERGDYGYTF.

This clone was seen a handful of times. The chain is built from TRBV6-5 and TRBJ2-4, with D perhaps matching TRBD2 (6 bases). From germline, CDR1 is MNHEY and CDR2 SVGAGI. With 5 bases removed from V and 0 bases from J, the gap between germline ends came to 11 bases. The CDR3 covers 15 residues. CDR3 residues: CASSGTGVAKNIQYF. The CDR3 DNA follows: TGTGCCAGCAGTGGAACGGGGGTAGCCAAAAACATTCAGTACTTC.